The next 27 T cell receptor beta chains were all read from a single sample in a study of long-term antiretroviral therapy in people with HIV. Sequencing relied on immunoSEQ assay v3.0, run at survey level. TCRdb's copy holds only in-frame clones and misses some; the assay was immunoSEQ multiplex PCR. Of about 29,000 clones listed, approximately 91% are singletons. Sample: unsorted PBMCs, taken approximately 5 years before starting antiretroviral therapy. The source of these receptors is a man aged 50-60 years with HIV.

The genes are TRBV27 and TRBJ2-1, with no clear D. The germline V gene has CDR1 MNHEY and CDR2 SMNVEV (reference sequence). V was cut by 6 bases and J by 0 bases, with 6 bases left in between. There are 13 residues in the CDR3. CDR3 sequence: CASRRSSYNEQFF. The CDR3 DNA follows: TGTGCCAGCAGACGGAGCTCCTACAATGAGCAGTTCTTC.

The rearrangement uses TRBV30 and TRBJ2-7, with 7 bases fitting TRBD1. This CDR3 contains 15 residues. The J segment lost 6 bases and the V segment lost 4 bases, leaving 15 bases of the junction unmatched. The germline CDR1 and CDR2 sequences are GTSNPN and SVGIG (reference sequence). CDR3 DNA sequence: TGTGCCTGGAAGGCAAAAGAGACAGGGATTCGCGAGCAGTACTTC. Protein: CAWKAKETGIREQYF.

The V and J genes are TRBV7-8 and TRBJ2-7; D ambiguous. This CDR3 region has 12 residues. With 0 bases removed from V and 3 bases from J, the gap between germline ends came to 3 bases. Germline V CDR1 and CDR2: SGHVS, FQNEAQ. The CDR3 loop is CASSLAHYEQYF. CDR3 sequence (DNA): TGTGCCAGCAGCTTAGCGCACTACGAGCAGTACTTC.

The V and J genes are TRBV30 and TRBJ2-3; D remains unclear. The V gene's germline CDR1 is GTSNPN and CDR2 SVGIG (reference sequence). The length of the CDR3 is 14 residues. Trimming left V 4 bases short and J 0 bases short, with 11 bases between. The CDR3 spells CAWTPPPSTDTQYF. The DNA for the CDR3 is TGTGCCTGGACACCACCCCCTAGCACAGATACGCAGTATTTT. Using reference TRBV30 and TRBJ2-3 for the parts outside the CDR3, the full variable domain is SQTIHQWPATLVQPVGSPLSLECTVEGTSNPNLYWYRQAAGRGLQLLFYSVGIGQISSEVPQNLSASRPQDRQFILSSKKLLLSDSGFYLCAWTPPPSTDTQYFGPGTRLTVL.

V usage is TRBV9 and J usage is TRBJ2-3; TRBD2 might be the D (7 bases). This CDR3 has 15 residues. Germline V gene lookup returns CDR1 SGDLS and CDR2 YYNGEE. Trimming shortened V by 0 bases and J by 3 bases, and 11 bases separated the two germline ends. CDR3 bases: TGTGCCAGCAGCGTAGTGGGGGGGCAAACAGATACGCAGTATTTT. Its translation: CASSVVGGQTDTQYF.

This clone has a handful of counts. One end of the junction does not line up with germline, which may come from a read error. The chain recombines TRBV5-1 with TRBJ2-7; perhaps TRBD2 as D (5 bases). The CDR3 is 13 amino acids. CDR1 is SGHRS, CDR2 YFSETQ, per germline. CDR3 loop: CASSIGVPYEQYF. DNA of the CDR3: TGTGCCAGCAGTATCGGGGTCCCCTACGAGCAGTACTTC. Full variable domain (rest looked up from reference TRBV5-1 and TRBJ2-7): KAGVTQTPRYLIKTRGQQVTLSCSPISGHRSVSWYQQTPGQGLQFLFEYFSETQRNKGNFPGRFSGRQFSNSRSEMNVSTLELGDSALYLCASSIGVPYEQYFGPGTRLTVT.

V is TRBV7-3 and J is TRBJ2-2; 10 bases line up with TRBD2. The germline gives CDR1 SGHTA, CDR2 FQGTGA. The length of the CDR3 is 19 residues. The V segment lost 5 bases and the J segment 6 bases; nucleotides outside the gene matches: 18. The CDR3 region is CASSARPWLAGDLAGELFF. CDR3 DNA sequence: TGTGCCAGCAGCGCTAGGCCTTGGCTAGCGGGAGACCTCGCCGGGGAGCTGTTTTTT.

The V call is TRBV5-8, the J call TRBJ2-3, with 8 bases that match TRBD2. The CDR3 is 17 residues long. CDR1 and CDR2 (germline): SGHTS, YDEGEE. J was trimmed by 4 bases and V by 0 bases; bases with no gene match: 10. CDR3 DNA: TGTGCCAGCAGCTTGGTCCCCGGGGGGGCCGACGCAGATACGCAGTATTTT. This gives the protein CASSLVPGGADADTQYF.

V usage is TRBV11-2 and J usage is TRBJ2-7; D is uncertain. V lost 4 bases to trimming and J lost 3 bases, with 10 bases between them. The CDR3 has 13 amino acids. CDR1 SGHAT and CDR2 FQNNGV come from the germline V gene. The CDR3 coding sequence is TGTGCCAGCAGCTGGACCGATAACTACGAGCAGTACTTC. This translates into CASSWTDNYEQYF.

The chain joins TRBV11-1 to TRBJ2-1; no clear D. The CDR3 contains 13 residues. Germline V gene lookup returns CDR1 SGHAT and CDR2 FQDESV (reference sequence). V dropped 1 base and J dropped 5 bases, with 6 bases sitting between them. In DNA, the CDR3 is TGTGCCAGCAGCTTAGAACGGCACAATGAGCAGTTCTTC. It codes for CASSLERHNEQFF.

The rearrangement joins TRBV19 to TRBJ2-7; TRBD2 might be the D (5 bases). Germline V gene sequence: CDR1 LNHDA, CDR2 SQIVND (reference sequence). The germline V and J ends were trimmed by 2 bases and 2 bases, with 16 bases remaining between them. This CDR3 is built from 16 residues. This chain's CDR3 is CASSISRGGYTYEQYF. DNA of the CDR3: TGTGCCAGTAGTATATCCCGCGGCGGGTACACCTACGAGCAGTACTTC.

The rearrangement joins TRBV5-1 to TRBJ1-1; D is perhaps TRBD1 (5 bases). The CDR3 totals 13 residues. CDR1 and CDR2 from the germline V gene are SGHRS and YFSETQ. Trimming cost V 4 bases and J 3 bases, with 10 bases left between them. For the CDR3, the DNA is TGCGCCAGCAGCCTCGGGGGGGACACTGAAGCTTTCTTT. The encoded protein is CASSLGGDTEAFF.

V is TRBV5-1 and J is TRBJ1-4; D possibly corresponds to TRBD1 (5 bases). The germline gives CDR1 SGHRS, CDR2 YFSETQ. This CDR3 is built from 15 residues. The V end lost 0 bases, the J end lost 6 bases, and 12 bases lay between the germline ends. The CDR3 reads CASSLVAGSDEKLFF. In nucleotides, the CDR3 is TGCGCCAGCAGCTTGGTGGCAGGGTCGGATGAAAAACTGTTTTTT.

As to this clone: A junction end diverges from the germline sequence, so it may reflect a read error. This chain connects TRBV7-7 to TRBJ2-5; perhaps TRBD1 as D (6 bases). Germline loops: CDR1 SSHAT, CDR2 FNYEAQ (reference sequence). The CDR3 consists of 16 residues. The CDR3 region is CASSLPPGHQTETQYF. CDR3 sequence (DNA): TGTGCTAGCAGCTTACCGCCGGGACACCAAACGGAGACCCAGTACTTC.

The rearrangement uses TRBV7-9 and TRBJ1-4; 9 nucleotides line up with TRBD1. Germline-derived CDR1 and CDR2 are SEHNR and FQNEAQ (reference sequence). V lost 5 bases and J lost 7; bases outside the gene matches: 5. The CDR3 length is 14 residues. CDR3 protein: CASSRWDRVEKLFF. CDR3 DNA: TGTGCCAGCAGCCGTTGGGACAGGGTTGAAAAACTGTTTTTT.

V and J are TRBV7-2 and TRBJ2-2, with 8 bases lining up with TRBD1. J lost 3 bases, V lost 4 bases, and 4 bases had no gene match. In germline, CDR1 is SGHTA, CDR2 FQGNSA. There are 15 residues in the CDR3. The CDR3 DNA sequence: TGTGCCAGCAGCTACCAGGGGGCCGACACCGGGGAGCTGTTTTTT. Translation gives CASSYQGADTGELFF.

The chain links TRBV10-3 to TRBJ1-1, with TRBD1 as a possible D gene (5 bases). This CDR3 is built from 15 residues. Germline V gene data show CDR1 as ENHRY and CDR2 as SYGVKD. Trimming left V 0 bases short and J 3 bases short, with 11 bases between. The CDR3 nucleotides are TGTGCCATCAGTGAGTCCCCGGGGACCCACACTGAAGCTTTCTTT. Protein product: CAISESPGTHTEAFF.

This clone was counted a single time. V gene TRBV18 combines with J gene TRBJ2-7, with D possibly being TRBD1 (5 bases). The CDR3 is made up of 17 amino acids. The V end was cut by 0 bases, the J end by 0 bases, with 15 bases between. Germline loops: CDR1 KGHSH, CDR2 LQKENI. Here the CDR3 reads CASSPPKGARSSYEQYF. The CDR3 bases are TGTGCCAGCTCACCACCGAAAGGGGCCAGAAGCTCCTACGAGCAGTACTTC. The full variable domain, completed using reference TRBV18 and TRBJ2-7, is NAGVMQNPRHLVRRRGQEARLRCSPMKGHSHVYWYRQLPEEGLKFMVYLQKENIIDESGMPKERFSAEFPKEGPSILRIQQVVRGDSAAYFCASSPPKGARSSYEQYFGPGTRLTVT.

V is TRBV18 and J is TRBJ2-2; D tentatively reads TRBD1 or TRBD2 (7 bases each). Deletions cut 3 bases from V and 3 bases from J, with 14 bases between. The CDR3 length is 16 residues. Germline V gene data show CDR1 as KGHSH and CDR2 as LQKENI. Written as DNA, the CDR3 is TGTGCCAGCTCACCCTCAGGGGGGGCCCACACCGGGGAGCTGTTTTTT. It yields the protein CASSPSGGAHTGELFF.

The table lists this clone with a count of one. V gene TRBV5-4 combines with J gene TRBJ2-5; TRBD1 is a possible D gene (7 bases). This CDR3 is 14 amino acids long. V lost 4 bases, J lost 2 bases, and 12 bases lay in between. Germline CDR1 reads SGHNT; CDR2 reads YYREEE (reference sequence). The CDR3, as DNA: TGTGCCAGCAGCGGAGGGACAGTACAAGAGACCCAGTACTTC. Translated: CASSGGTVQETQYF. The entire variable domain, with the rest obtained from reference TRBV5-4 and TRBJ2-5, is as follows: ETGVTQSPTHLIKTRGQQVTLRCSSQSGHNTVSWYQQALGQGPQFIFQYYREEENGRGNFPPRFSGLQFPNYSSELNVNALELDDSALYLCASSGGTVQETQYFGPGTRLLVL.

Points on this clone: The germline gene is not matched at one end of the junction; a read error may be the cause. This chain connects TRBV7-7 to TRBJ2-1; D is unclear. Looked up from germline, CDR1 is SSHAT and CDR2 is FNYEAQ (reference sequence). This CDR3 contains 14 residues. CDR3 nucleotides: TGTGCTAGCAGTCCAGCTATATCCTACAATGAGCAGTTCTTC. Protein sequence: CASSPAISYNEQFF.

This clone was picked up a small number of times. This chain links TRBV9 with TRBJ1-3, with unresolved D. V was shortened by 0 bases and J by 0 bases, with 10 bases between the two germline ends. The CDR3 length is 16 residues. Germline-derived CDR1 and CDR2 are SGDLS and YYNGEE. CDR3 DNA: TGTGCCAGCAGCGTAGCACCCGGGCCCTCTGGAAACACCATATATTTT. Its protein is CASSVAPGPSGNTIYF.

The chain combines TRBV14 with TRBJ1-2; TRBD1 is a possible D gene (6 bases). This CDR3 region has 16 residues. Trimming took 2 bases from V and 1 from J, leaving 14 bases between them. Germline loops: CDR1 SGHDN, CDR2 FVKESK. Written as DNA, the CDR3 is TGTGCCAGCAGCCAACAAGACAGGCGCCTTAACTATGGCTACACCTTC. Translation: CASSQQDRRLNYGYTF.

The chain is built from TRBV4-1 and TRBJ1-6; tentatively, D is TRBD1 (5 bases). CDR1 is MGHRA, CDR2 YSYEKL, per germline. This CDR3 has 14 residues. The V end lost 4 bases, the J end lost 7 bases, and 11 bases lay between the germline ends. This chain's CDR3 is CASSPWGGNSPLHF. CDR3 coding DNA: TGCGCCAGCAGCCCCTGGGGGGGGAATTCACCCCTCCACTTT.

The chain is built from TRBV30 and TRBJ2-1, with TRBD2 identical over 8 bases. The CDR3 runs to 12 residues. Germline V gives CDR1 GTSNPN, CDR2 SVGIG (reference sequence). Germline trimming cut 2 bases from V and 13 bases from J; bases unmatched to any gene: 7. CDR3 DNA: TGTGCCTGGAGTTATTCTAGCGGGTCCCAGTTCTTC. Amino acid sequence: CAWSYSSGSQFF.

V is TRBV9 and J is TRBJ1-1, with 8 nucleotides matching TRBD1. Per germline, CDR1 SGDLS and CDR2 YYNGEE. The ends lost 0 bases at V and 0 bases at J; junction bases unmatched: 4. The CDR3 runs to 16 residues. The CDR3 reads CASSVGAGGLNTEAFF. The CDR3 DNA reads as TGTGCCAGCAGCGTAGGGGCAGGGGGCCTGAACACTGAAGCTTTCTTT.

The gene calls are TRBV11-2 and TRBJ2-7; possibly TRBD2 for D (5 bases). There are 14 residues in the CDR3. Per the germline V gene, CDR1 is SGHAT and CDR2 is FQNNGV. The germline V and J ends were trimmed by 1 base and 3 bases, with 10 bases remaining between them. The CDR3 DNA reads TGTGCCAGCAGCTTAGGCCCTAGCTACTACGAGCAGTACTTC. Its protein product is CASSLGPSYYEQYF.